This T cell receptor beta chain was captured by sequencing in a study of T-cell reconstitution after alpha-beta-depleted transplantation in children. This clonotype turned up a few times. As it was prepared, the TCRbeta library received unique molecular identifiers. TCRdb re-called the PCR reads with MiXCR, one entry per CDR3 protein. The sample contains roughly 670,000 distinct CDR3 sequences, 10% to 15% of which appear only once. The J segment lost 0 bases and the V segment lost 5 bases, leaving 8 bases of the junction unmatched. Germline V gene lookup returns CDR1 SGHVS and CDR2 FQNEAQ. CDR3 length: 17 amino acids.

This receptor was taken from a girl aged 2-9 years with congenital amegakaryocytic thrombocytopenia, due to receive a stem cell transplant. The chain carries TRBV7-8 and TRBJ1-3, with 9 bases identical to TRBD1. Sequenced material: PBMCs, taken before TCRalphabeta/CD19-depleted stem cell transplant. The CDR3 nucleotides read TGTGCCAGCAGCGCCGCCGGACAGGGGACCTCTGGAAACACCATATATTTT. Its protein product is CASSAAGQGTSGNTIYF.